This T cell receptor beta chain came from a study of blood T cell repertoires in COVID-19. In the study overall: From the United States, Italy and Spain came samples of acute and convalescent COVID-19. PBMCs, B-cell-depleted T cells, or T cells were the source of the cDNA or gDNA that made up the material.

Assay used: immunoSEQ multiplex PCR; TCRdb lists only in-frame clones, some missing. The sample consists of about 210,000 clones, roughly 84% of them appearing once. J was trimmed by 4 bases and V by 6 bases; bases with no gene match: 4. The germline V gene encodes CDR1 SGHTA and CDR2 FQGNSA. The CDR3 consists of 14 residues. The material sequenced was peripheral blood. J is TRBJ2-1 and V is TRBV7-2; 9 bases fit TRBD1. This TCR came from a woman aged 80 or older with COVID-19, enrolled during active disease. CDR3 DNA: TGTGCCAGCAGAGGGACAGGGTCGTACAATGAGCAGTTCTTC. Translation: CASRGTGSYNEQFF.